This TCR beta chain was captured in a study of blood T cell repertoires in COVID-19. Data came from immunoSEQ multiplex PCR; TCRdb stores just in-frame clones and leaves some out. The table lists 430,000 or so clones, more than 75% of them singletons. Germline lookup yields CDR1 LNHDA and CDR2 SQIVND (reference sequence). CDR3 size: 19 residues. V lost 2 bases, J lost 0 bases, and 22 bases lay in between. Input material: PBMCs or T cells enriched from blood (not recorded which). This rearrangement joins TRBV19 to TRBJ1-2, with D possibly matching TRBD1 (6 bases). The sequence came from a woman aged 35 to 49 who had recovered from COVID-19. CDR3 bases: TGTGCCAGTAGTATAAGTAGCCAGGGGCCATCCCCTTCTAACTATGGCTACACCTTC. It translates to CASSISSQGPSPSNYGYTF.